These 3 T cell receptor beta chains came from one sample sequenced in a study of shared clonotypes between healthy human individuals. Clones were read by immunoSEQ multiplex PCR, and TCRdb kept only the in-frame ones, dropping some. Here the sample spans about 1.1 million clones, approximately 78% being singletons. Sequencing was carried out using memory CD4+ T cells from PBMCs. Subset specified: CD45RA-negative fraction. Receptors were obtained from a man in his late teens or twenties in good health. Some clones in this sample may be carry-over from other donors' samples.

This clone was seen just once. This chain links TRBV20-1 with TRBJ2-1, with 9 nucleotides matching TRBD2. V gave up 6 bases and J gave up 9 bases; unmatched junction bases: 3. The CDR3 is 11 residues long. Germline V CDR1 and CDR2: DFQATT, SNEGSKA (reference sequence). The DNA for the CDR3 is TGCAGTGCCCTGACTAGCGGTGAGCAGTTCTTC. Translation: CSALTSGEQFF.

The chain employs TRBV14 and TRBJ2-7; D is uncertain. The CDR3 totals 13 residues. In germline, CDR1 is SGHDN, CDR2 FVKESK. V dropped 1 base and J dropped 9 bases, with 13 bases sitting between them. CDR3 sequence: CASSQAAVEVQYF. The DNA of the CDR3 is TGTGCCAGCAGCCAAGCGGCGGTAGAGGTGCAGTACTTC.

This rearrangement joins TRBV5-5 to TRBJ1-4, with 8 nucleotides matching TRBD1. Germline-derived CDR1 and CDR2 are SGHKS and YYEKEE (reference sequence). V lost 6 bases and J lost 14; bases outside the gene matches: 18. The CDR3 contains 15 residues. CDR3 in amino acids: CASTATTGDPSSLFF. The CDR3, as DNA: TGTGCCAGCACGGCCACGACAGGGGACCCTAGTTCGCTGTTTTTT.